This T cell receptor (beta chain) was captured in a study of T-cell reconstitution after alpha-beta-depleted transplantation in children (dated by TCRdb to the mid-2010s). Concerning the study at large: Using TCR repertoire profiling, the study quantitatively followed how T-cell immune reconstitution unfolded in children after TCRalphabeta/CD19-depleted allogeneic hematopoietic cell transplantation.

This clonotype was counted many times. The antigen it binds to is not known. No qualities accompany the bases; no much larger clone lies one base away. The time point label, as the study defines it: day 60 (about 2 months) after transplantation. This specimen's treatment or condition label, interpreted: allogeneic hematopoietic cell transplantation with graft depleted of TCRalphabeta T cells and CD19 B cells. The transplant recipients were children given TCRalphabeta/CD19-depleted allogeneic hematopoietic cell grafts. Paper-wide results and their limitations: Over subsequent months, a decline in hyperexpanded clone frequencies was noted, and after one year, T-cell counts and TCRbeta diversity were mostly ascribed to newly produced T cells. The apparently early alphabetaT-cell count recovery about two months after transplant was reportedly dependent on only several hundred rapidly expanded clones derived from non-depleted graft cells. In some patients, the high TCRbeta diversity seen at day 60 was put down to recipient T cells and intrathymic progenitors that had survived conditioning.

To prepare the library, PCR was applied. TCRdb records Illumina HiSeq 2500 as the sequencer. To normalize quantification of the TCRbeta repertoire, the TCR libraries were built with molecular barcoding that relied on unique molecular identifiers. TCRdb redid the processing of the public reads, applying fastp at Q25 and MiXCR, and retained in-frame beta chains. Duplicate CDR3 protein sequences are folded into a single record with the most common DNA and genes. This sample has some 4,100 distinct CDR3 sequences in its table, and 24% of those were observed once. The ten biggest clones cover 58% of the sample. The input for sequencing was PBMCs, mostly from graft donor cells, taken 60 days after TCRalphabeta/CD19-depleted stem cell transplant. This sequence originates from a boy in the first two years of life who had a stem cell transplant for acute myeloid leukemia, so the T cells may come from the graft donor.

The CDR3 in this case is CATSDPGRHDADTQYF. The nucleotides read TGTGCCACCAGTGACCCGGGACGCCATGACGCAGATACGCAGTATTTT. Recombination linked TRBV24-1 to TRBJ2-3; the D gene assignment is perhaps TRBD1 or TRBD2, with each matching 5 bases. The V end loses 4 bases and the J end loses 4 bases, and a stretch of 17 bases separates them. The germline V gene specifies KGHDR as CDR1 and SFDVKD as CDR2. The CDR3 spans 16 residues, from the cysteine through the phenylalanine. Just CDR3 DNA is preserved here, 48 bases in frame from base 1.